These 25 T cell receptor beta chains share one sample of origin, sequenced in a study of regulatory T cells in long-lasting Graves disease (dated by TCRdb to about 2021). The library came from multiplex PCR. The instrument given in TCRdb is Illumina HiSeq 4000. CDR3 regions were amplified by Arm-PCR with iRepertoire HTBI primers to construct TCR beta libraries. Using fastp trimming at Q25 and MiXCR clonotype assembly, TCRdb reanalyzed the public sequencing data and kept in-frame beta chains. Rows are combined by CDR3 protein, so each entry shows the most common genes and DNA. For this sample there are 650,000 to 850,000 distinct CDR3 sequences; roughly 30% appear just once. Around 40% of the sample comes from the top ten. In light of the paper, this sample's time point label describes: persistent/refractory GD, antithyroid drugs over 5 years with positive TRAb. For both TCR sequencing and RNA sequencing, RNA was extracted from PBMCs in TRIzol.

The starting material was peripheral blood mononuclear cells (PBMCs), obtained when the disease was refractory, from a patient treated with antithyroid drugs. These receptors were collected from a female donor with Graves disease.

The CDR3 reads CSAMQGHEQYF. The DNA of the CDR3 is TGCAGTGCAATGCAGGGGCACGAGCAGTACTTC. The V gene is TRBV20-1, the J gene TRBJ2-7, with D tentatively TRBD1 (6 bases). The CDR3 extends over 11 amino acids. CDR1 DFQATT and CDR2 SNEGSKA come from the germline V gene (reference sequence). Trimming removed 6 bases at V and 5 bases at J, with 11 bases between.

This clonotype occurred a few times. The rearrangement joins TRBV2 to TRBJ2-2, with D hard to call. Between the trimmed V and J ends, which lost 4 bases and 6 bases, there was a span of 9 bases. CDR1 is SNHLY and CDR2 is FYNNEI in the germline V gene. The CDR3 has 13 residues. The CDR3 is CASSGYIAGELFF. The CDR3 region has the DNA TGTGCCAGCAGTGGTTATATCGCCGGGGAGCTGTTTTTT.

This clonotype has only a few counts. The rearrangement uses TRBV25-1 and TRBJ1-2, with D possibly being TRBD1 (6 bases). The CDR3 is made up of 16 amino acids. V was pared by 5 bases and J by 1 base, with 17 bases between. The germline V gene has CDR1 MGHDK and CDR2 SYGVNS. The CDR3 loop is CASSPTAGGYNYGYTF. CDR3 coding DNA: TGTGCCAGCAGTCCGACGGCTGGGGGCTATAACTATGGCTACACCTTC.

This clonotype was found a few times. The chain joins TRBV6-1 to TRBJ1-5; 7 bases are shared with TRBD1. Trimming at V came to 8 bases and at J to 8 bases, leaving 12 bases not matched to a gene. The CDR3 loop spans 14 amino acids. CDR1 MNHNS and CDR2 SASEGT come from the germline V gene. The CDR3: CASEGAGISEPQHF. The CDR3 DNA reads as TGTGCCAGCGAGGGGGCAGGGATATCAGAGCCCCAGCATTTT.

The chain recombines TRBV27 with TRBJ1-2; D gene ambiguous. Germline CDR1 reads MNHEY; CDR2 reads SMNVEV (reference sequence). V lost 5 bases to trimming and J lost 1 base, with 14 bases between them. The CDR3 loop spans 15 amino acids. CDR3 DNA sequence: TGTGCCAGCAGTCCTGCTATAAATCTTAACTATGGCTACACCTTC. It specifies CASSPAINLNYGYTF.

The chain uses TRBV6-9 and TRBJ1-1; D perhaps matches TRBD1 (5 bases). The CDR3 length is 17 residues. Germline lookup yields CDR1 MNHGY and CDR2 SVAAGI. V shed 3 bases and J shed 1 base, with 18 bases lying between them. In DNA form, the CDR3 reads TGTGCCAGCAGTTACCCGTGGGCCGGCGGACAGAACACTGAAGCTTTCTTT. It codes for CASSYPWAGGQNTEAFF.

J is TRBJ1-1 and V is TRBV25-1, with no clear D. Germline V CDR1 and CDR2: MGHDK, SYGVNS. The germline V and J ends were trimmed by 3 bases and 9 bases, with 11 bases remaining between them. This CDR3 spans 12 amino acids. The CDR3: CASSEAKEKAFF. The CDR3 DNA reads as TGTGCCAGCAGTGAGGCAAAGGAGAAAGCTTTCTTT.

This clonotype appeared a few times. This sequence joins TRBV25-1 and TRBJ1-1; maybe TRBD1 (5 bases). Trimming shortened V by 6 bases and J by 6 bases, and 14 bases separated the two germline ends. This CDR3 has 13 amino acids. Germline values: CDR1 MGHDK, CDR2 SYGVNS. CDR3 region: CASSPEIRAEAFF. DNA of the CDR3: TGTGCCAGCAGCCCGGAGATCAGGGCTGAAGCTTTCTTT.

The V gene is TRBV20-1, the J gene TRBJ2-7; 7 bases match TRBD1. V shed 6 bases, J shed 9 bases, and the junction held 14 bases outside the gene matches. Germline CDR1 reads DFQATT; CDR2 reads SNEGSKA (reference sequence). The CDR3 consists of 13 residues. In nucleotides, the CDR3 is TGCAGTGCAAGAAGGGGGACAGACAACTGGCAGTACTTC. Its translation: CSARRGTDNWQYF.

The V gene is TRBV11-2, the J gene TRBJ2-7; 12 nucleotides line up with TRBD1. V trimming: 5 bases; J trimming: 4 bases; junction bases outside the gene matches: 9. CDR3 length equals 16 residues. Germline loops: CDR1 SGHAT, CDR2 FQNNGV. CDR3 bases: TGTGCCAGCAGCCCGGGGACAGGGGGCCTCTTTTACGAGCAGTACTTC. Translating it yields CASSPGTGGLFYEQYF.

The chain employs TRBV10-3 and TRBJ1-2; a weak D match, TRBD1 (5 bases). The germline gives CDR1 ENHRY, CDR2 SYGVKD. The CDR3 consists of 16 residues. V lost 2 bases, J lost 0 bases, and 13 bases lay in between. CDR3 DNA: TGTGCCATCAGTGAGCCCTCCCAGGGAGCTAACTATGGCTACACCTTC. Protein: CAISEPSQGANYGYTF.

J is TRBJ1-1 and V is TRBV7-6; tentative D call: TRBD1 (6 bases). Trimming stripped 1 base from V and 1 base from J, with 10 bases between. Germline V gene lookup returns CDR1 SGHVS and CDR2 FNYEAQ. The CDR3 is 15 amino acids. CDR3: CASSLVGQRNTEAFF. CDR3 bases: TGTGCCAGCAGCTTAGTCGGACAGCGGAACACTGAAGCTTTCTTT.

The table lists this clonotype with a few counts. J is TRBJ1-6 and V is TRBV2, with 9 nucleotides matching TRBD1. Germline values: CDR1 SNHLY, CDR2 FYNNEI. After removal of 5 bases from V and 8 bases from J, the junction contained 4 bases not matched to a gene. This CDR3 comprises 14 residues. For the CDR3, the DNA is TGTGCCAGCAGTTCACGACAGGGGGATTCACCCCTCCACTTT. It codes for CASSSRQGDSPLHF.

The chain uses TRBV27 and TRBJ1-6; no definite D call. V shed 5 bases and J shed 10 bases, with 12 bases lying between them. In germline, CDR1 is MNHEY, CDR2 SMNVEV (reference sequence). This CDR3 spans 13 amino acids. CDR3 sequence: CASSASGGSPLHF. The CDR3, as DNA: TGTGCCAGCAGTGCCTCAGGTGGATCACCCCTCCACTTT.

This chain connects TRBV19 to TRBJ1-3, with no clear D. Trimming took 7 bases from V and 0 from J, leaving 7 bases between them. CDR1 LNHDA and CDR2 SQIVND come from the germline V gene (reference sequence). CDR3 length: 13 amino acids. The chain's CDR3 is CASTPASGNTIYF. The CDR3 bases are TGTGCCAGTACCCCAGCCTCTGGAAACACCATATATTTT.

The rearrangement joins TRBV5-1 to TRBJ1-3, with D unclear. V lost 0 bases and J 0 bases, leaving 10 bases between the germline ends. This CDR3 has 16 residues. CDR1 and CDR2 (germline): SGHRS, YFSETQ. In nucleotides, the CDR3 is TGCGCCAGCAGCTTGGAGCTGACGGGCTCTGGAAACACCATATATTTT. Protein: CASSLELTGSGNTIYF.

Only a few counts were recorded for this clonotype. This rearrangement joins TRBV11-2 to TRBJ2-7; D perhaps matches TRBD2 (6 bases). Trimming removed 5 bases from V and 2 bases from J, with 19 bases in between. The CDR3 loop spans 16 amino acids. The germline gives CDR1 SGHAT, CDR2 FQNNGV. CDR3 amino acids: CASSPLLPGETYEQYF. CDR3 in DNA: TGTGCCAGCAGCCCGCTACTTCCGGGAGAAACCTACGAGCAGTACTTC.

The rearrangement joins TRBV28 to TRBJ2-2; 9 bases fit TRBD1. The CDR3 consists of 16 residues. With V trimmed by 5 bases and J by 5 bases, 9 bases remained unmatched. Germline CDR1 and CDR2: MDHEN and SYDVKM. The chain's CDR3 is CASSATGTGLTGELFF. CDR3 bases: TGTGCCAGCAGTGCGACCGGGACAGGGTTAACCGGGGAGCTGTTTTTT.

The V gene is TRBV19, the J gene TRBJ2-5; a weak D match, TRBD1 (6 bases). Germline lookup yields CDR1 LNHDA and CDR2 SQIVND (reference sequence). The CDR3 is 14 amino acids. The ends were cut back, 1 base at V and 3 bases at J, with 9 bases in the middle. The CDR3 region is CASSIGRGKETQYF. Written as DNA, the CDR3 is TGTGCCAGTAGTATAGGCAGGGGTAAAGAGACCCAGTACTTC.

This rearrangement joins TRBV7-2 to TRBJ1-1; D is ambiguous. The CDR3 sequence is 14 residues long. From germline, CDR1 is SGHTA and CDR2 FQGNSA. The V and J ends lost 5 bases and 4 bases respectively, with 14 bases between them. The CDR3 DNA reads TGTGCCAGCAGCCCGAAAAGGGCGGTCACTGAAGCTTTCTTT. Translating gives CASSPKRAVTEAFF. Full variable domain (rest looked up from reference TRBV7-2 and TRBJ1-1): GAGVSQSPSNKVTEKGKDVELRCDPISGHTALYWYRQSLGQGLEFLIYFQGNSAPDKSGLPSDRFSAERTGGSVSTLTIQRTQQEDSAVYLCASSPKRAVTEAFFGQGTRLTVV.

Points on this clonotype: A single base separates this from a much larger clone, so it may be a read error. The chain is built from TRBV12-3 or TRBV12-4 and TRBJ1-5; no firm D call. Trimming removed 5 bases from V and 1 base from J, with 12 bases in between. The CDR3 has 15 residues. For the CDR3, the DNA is TGTGCCAGCAGTCCCCTTCACGGAAGCAATCAGCCCCAGCATTTT. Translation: CASSPLHGSNQPQHF.

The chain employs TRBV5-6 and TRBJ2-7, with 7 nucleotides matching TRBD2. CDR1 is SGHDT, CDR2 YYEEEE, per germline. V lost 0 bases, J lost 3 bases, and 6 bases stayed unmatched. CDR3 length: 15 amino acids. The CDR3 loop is CASSLAPGEGYEQYF. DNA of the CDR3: TGTGCCAGCAGCTTGGCACCGGGGGAGGGCTACGAGCAGTACTTC.

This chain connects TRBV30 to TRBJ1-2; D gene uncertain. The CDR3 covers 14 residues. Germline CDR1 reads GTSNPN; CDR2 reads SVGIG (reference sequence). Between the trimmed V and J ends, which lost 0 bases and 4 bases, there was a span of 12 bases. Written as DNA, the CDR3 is TGTGCCTGGAGTGTAGGGAGCGCGGGCTATGGCTACACCTTC. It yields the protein CAWSVGSAGYGYTF.

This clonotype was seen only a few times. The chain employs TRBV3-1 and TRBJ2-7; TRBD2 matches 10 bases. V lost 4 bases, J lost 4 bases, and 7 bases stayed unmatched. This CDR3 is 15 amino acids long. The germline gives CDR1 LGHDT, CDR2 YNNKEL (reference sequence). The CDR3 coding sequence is TGTGCCAGCAGCCGACCATCGACTAGCGGGTACGAGCAGTACTTC. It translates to CASSRPSTSGYEQYF.

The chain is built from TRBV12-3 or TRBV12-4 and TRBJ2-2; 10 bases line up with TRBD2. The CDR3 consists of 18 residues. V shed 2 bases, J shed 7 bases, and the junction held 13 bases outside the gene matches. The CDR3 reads CASSLSLLAGQVDGELFF. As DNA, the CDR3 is TGTGCCAGCAGTTTAAGTCTACTAGCGGGACAGGTCGACGGGGAGCTGTTTTTT.